This T cell receptor beta chain was identified in a study of CD8+ T cells in alopecia areata. The overall study: For the treated group, dosing was oral tofacitinib at 5 to 10 mg twice daily. Study outcomes and limitations: Tissue-resident alphabeta T cells belonging to normal skin likewise get sequenced within scalp specimens. With patients, TCR sharing proved less clear than in mice, a difference possibly related to HLA.

This CDR3 is built from 13 residues. Germline V CDR1 and CDR2: SGHNT, YYREEE (reference sequence). The V gene lost 0 bases and the J gene lost 4 bases, with 7 bases spanning the gap. For this clone: Its antigen is as yet unknown. In the same sample, other DNA sequences code for this CDR3.

RNA was isolated and reverse transcribed to cDNA, the sequencing template. TCRdb keeps only in-frame clones here, not all; method: immunoSEQ multiplex PCR. The table records 200,000 to 250,000 clones, more than 45% of them present only once. The specimen comprised CD4+ T cells sorted from blood, sampled at week 0. The chain employs TRBV5-4 and TRBJ1-2; D might be TRBD1 (6 bases). This sequence was found in a human donor with alopecia areata. CDR3 nucleotides: TGTGCCAGCAGCTTGGACAGGGTCTATGGCTACACCTTC. Amino acids: CASSLDRVYGYTF.